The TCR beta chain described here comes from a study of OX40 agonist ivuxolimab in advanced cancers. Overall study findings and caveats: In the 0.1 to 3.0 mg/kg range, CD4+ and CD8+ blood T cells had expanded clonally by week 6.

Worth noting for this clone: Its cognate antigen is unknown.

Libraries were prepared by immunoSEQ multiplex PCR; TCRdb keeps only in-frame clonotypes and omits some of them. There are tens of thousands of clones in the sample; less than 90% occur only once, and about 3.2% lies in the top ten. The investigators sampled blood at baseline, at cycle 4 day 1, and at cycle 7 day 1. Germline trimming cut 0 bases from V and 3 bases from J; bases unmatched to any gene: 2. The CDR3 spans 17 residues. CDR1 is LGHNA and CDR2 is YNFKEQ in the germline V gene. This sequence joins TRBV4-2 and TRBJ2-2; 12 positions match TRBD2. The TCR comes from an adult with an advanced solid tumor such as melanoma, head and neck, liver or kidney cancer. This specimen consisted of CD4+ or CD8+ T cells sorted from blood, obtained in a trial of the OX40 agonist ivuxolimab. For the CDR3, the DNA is TGTGCCAGCAGCCAAGAGACTAGCGGGGGTCACACCGGGGAGCTGTTTTTT. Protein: CASSQETSGGHTGELFF.